These T cell receptor beta chains were read from a single sample in a study of Ad26.COV2.S vaccination and SARS-CoV-2 variants. Only in-frame clones appear in the TCRdb table, and some are missing; sequencing was by immunoSEQ multiplex PCR. The sample has about 350,000 clones, approximately 90% seen once. The material was peripheral blood, obtained in a trial of Ad26.COV2.S vaccine versus placebo. The source of these receptors is a person aged 18-65 years who received the Ad26.COV2.S COVID-19 vaccine or a placebo. The CDR3 runs from the conserved cysteine through the conserved F or W. Each record gives: clone size, V gene, D gene, J gene, CDR3 protein, CDR3 DNA. A D gene is named only where the DNA matches it firmly. Some rows mark clone size as missing; the rest say once, few, many or name a class of expanded clone.

>.|TRBV5-6|.|TRBJ1-1
CASSERTVGEAFF
TGTGCCAGCAGCGAGCGGACGGTTGGGGAAGCTTTCTTT
>.|TRBV7-6|.|TRBJ2-1
CASSLGEGGEQFF
TGTGCCAGCAGCTTAGGTGAAGGGGGTGAGCAGTTCTTC
>.|TRBV19|.|TRBJ1-5
CASSMGGRLGNQPQHF
TGTGCCAGTAGTATGGGAGGTCGGCTGGGCAATCAGCCCCAGCATTTT
>.|TRBV7-2|TRBD2|TRBJ2-7
CASSPRLAGGTYEQYF
TGTGCCAGCAGTCCCCGACTAGCGGGAGGAACCTACGAGCAGTACTTC
>.|TRBV12-3/TRBV12-4|.|TRBJ1-1
CASSLPGLEAFF
TGTGCCAGCAGTCTTCCGGGCCTTGAAGCTTTCTTT
>.|TRBV4-2|TRBD1|TRBJ1-5
CASSRVGQDGGGNQPQHF
TGTGCCAGCAGCCGAGTGGGACAGGATGGCGGAGGCAATCAGCCCCAGCATTTT
>.|TRBV11-3|TRBD1|TRBJ2-3
CASSLGTGGFADTQYF
TGTGCCAGCAGCTTAGGGACAGGGGGCTTCGCAGATACGCAGTATTTT
>.|TRBV28|TRBD2|TRBJ2-5
CASTSGIFEGQYF
TGTGCCAGCACTAGCGGGATTTTTGAGGGCCAGTACTTC
>.|TRBV28|TRBD1|TRBJ1-4
CASSFTGVGNEKLFF
TGTGCCAGCAGTTTTACAGGGGTGGGTAATGAAAAACTGTTTTTT
>.|TRBV2|TRBD1|TRBJ1-5
CASSEGGGTENQPQHF
TGTGCCAGCAGTGAAGGGGGCGGGACAGAAAATCAGCCCCAGCATTTT
>.|TRBV28|.|TRBJ2-1
CASSLTPYRAPGFF
TGTGCCAGCAGTTTGACCCCCTACAGGGCTCCGGGGTTCTTC
>.|TRBV6-5|TRBD2|TRBJ2-7
CASRTSTSVIEQYF
TGTGCCAGCAGAACTTCGACTAGCGTCATCGAGCAGTACTTC
>.|TRBV18|TRBD1|TRBJ2-7
CASSLMDRADEQYF
TGTGCCAGCTCCTTGATGGACAGGGCGGACGAGCAGTACTTC
>.|TRBV6-5|TRBD1|TRBJ1-2
CASSLDGTGVRGYTF
TGTGCCAGCAGCCTAGATGGGACAGGGGTTCGCGGCTACACCTTC
>.|TRBV4-1|TRBD1|TRBJ1-2
CASSQLTGDYGYTF
TGCGCCAGCAGCCAGTTGACAGGGGACTATGGCTACACCTTC
>.|TRBV5-1|.|TRBJ2-2
CASSFAASGTGELFF
TGCGCCAGCAGCTTCGCAGCTTCGGGGACCGGGGAGCTGTTTTTT
>.|TRBV18|TRBD2|TRBJ2-7
CASSPRLGLTGGSYEQYF
TGTGCCAGCTCACCCCGACTGGGATTGACGGGGGGCTCCTACGAGCAGTACTTC
>few|TRBV2|.|TRBJ1-2
CASSTPGTSWGTNYGYTF
TGTGCCAGCAGCACACCCGGGACAAGTTGGGGGACTAACTATGGCTACACCTTC
>.|TRBV2|.|TRBJ1-5
CATKGHPNQPQHF
TGTGCCACCAAGGGACACCCCAATCAGCCCCAGCATTTT
>.|TRBV28|.|TRBJ2-3
CASSFGRGKSDTQYF
TGTGCCAGCAGTTTTGGCAGGGGAAAATCAGATACGCAGTATTTT
>.|TRBV27|TRBD2|TRBJ2-3
CASSSGLALADTQYF
TGTGCCAGCAGTTCGGGACTAGCTTTGGCAGATACGCAGTATTTT
>.|TRBV19|.|TRBJ1-3
CASSPLSTGTTGNTIYF
TGTGCCAGTAGTCCACTATCCACCGGGACAACGGGAAACACCATATATTTT
>.|TRBV30|.|TRBJ2-7
CAGRSSELRSYEQYF
TGTGCCGGCCGTTCGTCGGAACTCCGTTCCTACGAGCAGTACTTC
>.|TRBV6-4|TRBD1|TRBJ2-5
CASSVKDREETQYF
TGTGCCAGCAGTGTCAAGGACAGGGAGGAGACCCAGTACTTC
>.|TRBV5-1|.|TRBJ2-3
CASSLGQTTDTQYF
TGCGCCAGCAGCTTGGGGCAGACCACAGATACGCAGTATTTT
>.|TRBV4-1|TRBD2|TRBJ2-3
CASSQRTSGGDTQYF
TGCGCCAGCAGCCAGAGGACTAGCGGGGGAGATACGCAGTATTTT
>.|TRBV7-9|TRBD2|TRBJ2-1
CASSFGLAGGPGNEQFF
TGTGCCAGCAGCTTCGGACTAGCGGGAGGGCCCGGGAATGAGCAGTTCTTC
>.|TRBV5-1|TRBD2|TRBJ2-3
CASSWVTSVNSGDTQYF
TGCGCCAGCAGCTGGGTGACTAGCGTCAACTCAGGGGATACGCAGTATTTT
>.|TRBV28|TRBD2|TRBJ2-1
CASSPRLAGGLGEQFF
TGTGCCAGCAGTCCCCGACTAGCGGGAGGGCTTGGTGAGCAGTTCTTC
>.|TRBV19|.|TRBJ1-1
CASGNRVMNTEAFF
TGTGCCAGTGGAAACAGGGTGATGAACACTGAAGCTTTCTTT
>.|TRBV2|.|TRBJ2-3
CASREAGLSTDTQYF
TGTGCCAGCAGAGAAGCGGGTCTAAGCACAGATACGCAGTATTTT
>.|TRBV5-8|.|TRBJ2-3
CASSLRGGTDTQYF
TGTGCCAGCAGCTTGAGAGGGGGCACAGATACGCAGTATTTT
>.|TRBV7-2|.|TRBJ1-2
CASSFGTSSYGYTF
TGTGCCAGCAGCTTCGGGACATCAAGCTATGGCTACACCTTC
>.|TRBV18|.|TRBJ1-5
CASSATGNTNQPQHF
TGTGCCAGCTCGGCGACAGGCAATACTAATCAGCCCCAGCATTTT
>.|TRBV4-1|TRBD2|TRBJ2-1
CASSQVETGTSAYNEQFF
TGCGCCAGCAGCCAAGTAGAAACCGGGACTAGCGCCTACAATGAGCAGTTCTTC
>.|TRBV19|.|TRBJ1-1
CASTDLNTEAFF
TGTGCCAGTACAGACTTAAACACTGAAGCTTTCTTT
>.|TRBV27|.|TRBJ1-1
CASSLFAQLDTEAFF
TGTGCCAGCAGTTTATTCGCCCAGCTTGACACTGAAGCTTTCTTT
>.|TRBV6-5|.|TRBJ2-7
CATGTHEQYF
TGTGCCACGGGTACTCACGAGCAGTACTTC
>.|TRBV5-1|.|TRBJ1-4
CASSLPSGRNEKLFF
TGCGCCAGCAGCTTGCCCTCCGGACGGAATGAAAAACTGTTTTTT
>once|TRBV7-9|TRBD1|TRBJ1-1
CASNTGVLNTEAFF
TGTGCCAGCAATACAGGGGTTCTAAACACTGAAGCTTTCTTT